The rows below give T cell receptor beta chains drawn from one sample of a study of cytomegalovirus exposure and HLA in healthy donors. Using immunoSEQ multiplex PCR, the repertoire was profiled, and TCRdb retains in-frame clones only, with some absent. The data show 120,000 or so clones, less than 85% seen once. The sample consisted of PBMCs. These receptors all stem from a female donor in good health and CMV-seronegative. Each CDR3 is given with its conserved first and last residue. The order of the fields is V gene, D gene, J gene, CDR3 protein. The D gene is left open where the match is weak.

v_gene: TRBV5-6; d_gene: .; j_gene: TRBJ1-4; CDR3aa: CASSQGQGGNEKLFF
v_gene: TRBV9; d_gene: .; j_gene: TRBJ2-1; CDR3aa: CASSVVQTGEQFF
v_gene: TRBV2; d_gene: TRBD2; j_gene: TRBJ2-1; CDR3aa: CASSELAGTHNEQFF
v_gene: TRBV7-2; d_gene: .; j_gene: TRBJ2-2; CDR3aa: CASSSPSGAGELFF
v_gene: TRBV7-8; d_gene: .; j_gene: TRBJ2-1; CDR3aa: CASIPGLLYNEQFF
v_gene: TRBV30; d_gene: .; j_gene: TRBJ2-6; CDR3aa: CAWSGGAPYGANVLTF
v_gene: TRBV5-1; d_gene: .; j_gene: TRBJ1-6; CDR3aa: CASSLAGLSPLHF
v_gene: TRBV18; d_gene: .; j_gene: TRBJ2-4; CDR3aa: CASSPRGGPLAKNIQYF
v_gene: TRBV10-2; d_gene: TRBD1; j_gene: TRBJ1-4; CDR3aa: CASSEPGQGRLGLFF
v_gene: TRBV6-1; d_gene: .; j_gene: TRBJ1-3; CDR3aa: CASRRDNSGNTIYF
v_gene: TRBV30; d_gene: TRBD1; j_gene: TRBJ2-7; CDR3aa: CAWDRGTYYEQYF
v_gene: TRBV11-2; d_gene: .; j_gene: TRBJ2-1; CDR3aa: CASSLWGQVQFF
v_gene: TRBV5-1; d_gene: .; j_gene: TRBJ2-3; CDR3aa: CASSLEQSTDTQYF
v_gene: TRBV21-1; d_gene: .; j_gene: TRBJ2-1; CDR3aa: CASSKFYEQFF
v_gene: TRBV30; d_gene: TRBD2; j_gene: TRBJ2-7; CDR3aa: CAWSEGLATSYEQYF
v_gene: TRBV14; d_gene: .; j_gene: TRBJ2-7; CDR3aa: CASSQGAIAATYEQYF
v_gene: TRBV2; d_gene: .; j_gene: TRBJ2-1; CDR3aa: CASSGTGLEQFF
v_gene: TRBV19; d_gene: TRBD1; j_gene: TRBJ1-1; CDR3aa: CATREGAVTEAFF
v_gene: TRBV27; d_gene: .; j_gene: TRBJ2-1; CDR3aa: CASSLSSPGYNEQFF
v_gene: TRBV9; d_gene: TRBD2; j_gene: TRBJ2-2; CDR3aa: CASSFGLAGGMNTGELFF
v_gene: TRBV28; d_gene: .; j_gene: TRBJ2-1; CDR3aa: CASSLLDRYNEQFF
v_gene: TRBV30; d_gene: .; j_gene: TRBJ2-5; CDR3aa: CAWRSQETQYF
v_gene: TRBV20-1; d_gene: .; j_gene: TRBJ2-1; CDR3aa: CSASFNEQFF
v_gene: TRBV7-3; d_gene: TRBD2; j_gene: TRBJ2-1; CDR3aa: CASSPGGGAGEQFF
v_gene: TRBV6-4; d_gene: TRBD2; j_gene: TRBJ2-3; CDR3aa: CASSEVLAGADTQYF
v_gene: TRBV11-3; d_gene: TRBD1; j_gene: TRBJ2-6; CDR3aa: CASSPRTGGPSGANVLTF
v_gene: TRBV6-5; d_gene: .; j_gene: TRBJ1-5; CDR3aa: CASSYSRGAGNQPQHF
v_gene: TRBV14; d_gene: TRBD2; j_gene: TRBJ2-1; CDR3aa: CASSQHPGLAGVEQFF
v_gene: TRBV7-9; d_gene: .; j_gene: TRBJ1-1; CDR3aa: CASRPVGVEAFF
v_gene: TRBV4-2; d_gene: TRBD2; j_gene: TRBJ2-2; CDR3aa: CASSPQLAGGTGELFF
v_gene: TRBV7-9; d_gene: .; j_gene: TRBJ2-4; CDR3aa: CASSLDGAREYF
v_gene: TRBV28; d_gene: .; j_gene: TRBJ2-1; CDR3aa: CASGRTAYNEQFF
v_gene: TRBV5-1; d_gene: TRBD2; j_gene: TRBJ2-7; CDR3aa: CASSLGTSGVLGQYF
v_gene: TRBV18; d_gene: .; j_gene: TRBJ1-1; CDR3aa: CASSPGVSTEAFF
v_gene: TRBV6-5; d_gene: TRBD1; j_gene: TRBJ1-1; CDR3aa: CASSYSGQYTEAFF
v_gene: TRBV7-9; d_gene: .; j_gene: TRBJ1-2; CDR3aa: CAAPLPVRGYTF
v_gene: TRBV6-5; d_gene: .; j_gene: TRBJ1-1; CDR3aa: CASSYSRGRNTEAFF
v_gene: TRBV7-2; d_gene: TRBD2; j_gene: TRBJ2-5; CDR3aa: CASRPTGGWQETQYF
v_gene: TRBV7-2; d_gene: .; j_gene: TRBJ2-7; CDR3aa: CASGLASSSYEQYF
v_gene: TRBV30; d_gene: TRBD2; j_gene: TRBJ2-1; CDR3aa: CAWGTSGRVYNEQFF
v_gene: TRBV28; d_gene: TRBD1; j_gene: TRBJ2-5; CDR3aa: CASSPPERRGETQYF
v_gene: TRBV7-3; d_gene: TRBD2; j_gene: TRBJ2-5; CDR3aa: CASSSSGRVETQYF
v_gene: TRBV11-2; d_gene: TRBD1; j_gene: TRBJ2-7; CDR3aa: CASSSYGTGKKLRSYEQYF
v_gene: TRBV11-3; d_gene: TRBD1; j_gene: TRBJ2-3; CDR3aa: CASSVRGPADTQYF
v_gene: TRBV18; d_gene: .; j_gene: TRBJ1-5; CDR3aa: CASSPQRGNSNQPQHF